Detailed here is one TCR beta chain. The source of the sample is a study of T cell changes during pregnancy in multiple sclerosis. Trimming took 4 bases from V and 14 from J; bases not matched to a gene: 11. The germline gives CDR1 SGDLS, CDR2 YYNGEE. The CDR3 is made up of 13 amino acids. Sequencing was performed with immunoSEQ multiplex PCR; in TCRdb, only in-frame clones are kept and a portion is missing. The sample lists 52,000 or so clones, 90% seen once, with 0.45% to 0.75% in the top ten. Here the sequenced sample was CD4+ T cells from peripheral blood mononuclear cells, taken in the first trimester of pregnancy. The gene calls are TRBV9 and TRBJ2-3; 9 bases map to TRBD2. This sequence was found in a female donor with multiple sclerosis, enrolled in a pregnancy study. The CDR3 loop is CASSIISGGELYF. DNA of the CDR3: TGTGCCAGCAGCATTATTAGCGGGGGAGAACTGTATTTT. The full variable domain, rest sourced from reference TRBV9 and TRBJ2-3, is DSGVTQTPKHLITATGQRVTLRCSPRSGDLSVYWYQQSLDQGLQFLIQYYNGEERAKGNILERFSAQQFPDLHSELNLSSLELGDSALYFCASSIISGGELYFGPGTRLTVL.